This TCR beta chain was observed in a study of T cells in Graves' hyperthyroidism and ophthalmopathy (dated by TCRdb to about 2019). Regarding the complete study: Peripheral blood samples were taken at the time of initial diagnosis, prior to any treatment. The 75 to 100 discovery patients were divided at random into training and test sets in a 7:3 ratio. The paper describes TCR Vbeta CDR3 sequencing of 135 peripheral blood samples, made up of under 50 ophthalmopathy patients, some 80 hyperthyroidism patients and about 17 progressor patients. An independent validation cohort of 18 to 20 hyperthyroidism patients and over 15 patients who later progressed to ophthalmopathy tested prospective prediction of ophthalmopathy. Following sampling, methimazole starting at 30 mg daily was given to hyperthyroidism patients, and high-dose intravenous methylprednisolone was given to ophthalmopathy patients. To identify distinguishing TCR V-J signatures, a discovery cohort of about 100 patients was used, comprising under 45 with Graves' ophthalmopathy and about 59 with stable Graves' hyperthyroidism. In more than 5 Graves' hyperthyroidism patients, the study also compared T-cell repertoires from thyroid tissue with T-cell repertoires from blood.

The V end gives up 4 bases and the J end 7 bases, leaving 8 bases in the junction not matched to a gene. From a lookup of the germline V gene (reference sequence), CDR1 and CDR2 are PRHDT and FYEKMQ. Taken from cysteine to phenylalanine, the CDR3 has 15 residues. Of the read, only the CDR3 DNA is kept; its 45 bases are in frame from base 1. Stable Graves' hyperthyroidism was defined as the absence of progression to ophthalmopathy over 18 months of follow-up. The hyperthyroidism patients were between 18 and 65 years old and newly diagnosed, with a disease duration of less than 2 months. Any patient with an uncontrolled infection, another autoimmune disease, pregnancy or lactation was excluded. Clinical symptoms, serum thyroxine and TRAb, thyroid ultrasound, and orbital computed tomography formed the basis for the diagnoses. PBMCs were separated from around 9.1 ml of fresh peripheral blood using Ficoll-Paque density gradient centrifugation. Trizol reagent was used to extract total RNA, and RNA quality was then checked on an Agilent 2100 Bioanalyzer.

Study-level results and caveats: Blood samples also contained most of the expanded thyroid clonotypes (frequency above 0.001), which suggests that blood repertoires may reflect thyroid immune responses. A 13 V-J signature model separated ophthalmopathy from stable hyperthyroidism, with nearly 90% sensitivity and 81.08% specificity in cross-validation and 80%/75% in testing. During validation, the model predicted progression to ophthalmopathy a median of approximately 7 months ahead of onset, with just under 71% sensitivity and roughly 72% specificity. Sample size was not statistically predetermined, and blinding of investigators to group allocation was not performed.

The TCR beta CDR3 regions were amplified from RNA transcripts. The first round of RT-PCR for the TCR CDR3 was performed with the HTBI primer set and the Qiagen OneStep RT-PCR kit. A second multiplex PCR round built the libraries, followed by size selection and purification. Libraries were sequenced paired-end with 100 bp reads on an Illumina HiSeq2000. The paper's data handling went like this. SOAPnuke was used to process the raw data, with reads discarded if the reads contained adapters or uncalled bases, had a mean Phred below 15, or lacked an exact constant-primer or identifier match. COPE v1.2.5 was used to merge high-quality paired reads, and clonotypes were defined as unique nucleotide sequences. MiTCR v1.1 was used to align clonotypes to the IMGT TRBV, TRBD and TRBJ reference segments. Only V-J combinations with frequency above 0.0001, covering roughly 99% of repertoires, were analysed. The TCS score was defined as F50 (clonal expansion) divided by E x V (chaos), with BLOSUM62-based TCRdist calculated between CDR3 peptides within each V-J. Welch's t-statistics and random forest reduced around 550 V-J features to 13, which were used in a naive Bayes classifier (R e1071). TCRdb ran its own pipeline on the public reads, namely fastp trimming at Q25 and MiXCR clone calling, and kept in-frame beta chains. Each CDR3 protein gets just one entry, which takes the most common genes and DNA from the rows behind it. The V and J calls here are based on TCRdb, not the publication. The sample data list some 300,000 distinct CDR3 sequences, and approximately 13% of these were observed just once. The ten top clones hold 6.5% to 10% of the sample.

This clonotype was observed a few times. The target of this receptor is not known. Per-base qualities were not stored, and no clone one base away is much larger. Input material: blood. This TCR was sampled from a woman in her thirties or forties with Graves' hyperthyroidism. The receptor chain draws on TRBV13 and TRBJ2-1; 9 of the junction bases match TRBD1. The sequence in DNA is TGTGCCAGCAGCTCCTCGGGACAGGGCCTAAATGAGCAGTTCTTC. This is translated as CASSSSGQGLNEQFF. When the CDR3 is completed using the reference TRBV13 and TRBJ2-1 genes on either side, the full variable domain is AAGVIQSPRHLIKEKRETATLKCYPIPRHDTVYWYQQGPGQDPQFLISFYEKMQSDKGSIPDRFSAQQFSDYHSELNMSSLELGDSALYFCASSSSGQGLNEQFFGPGTRLTVL.